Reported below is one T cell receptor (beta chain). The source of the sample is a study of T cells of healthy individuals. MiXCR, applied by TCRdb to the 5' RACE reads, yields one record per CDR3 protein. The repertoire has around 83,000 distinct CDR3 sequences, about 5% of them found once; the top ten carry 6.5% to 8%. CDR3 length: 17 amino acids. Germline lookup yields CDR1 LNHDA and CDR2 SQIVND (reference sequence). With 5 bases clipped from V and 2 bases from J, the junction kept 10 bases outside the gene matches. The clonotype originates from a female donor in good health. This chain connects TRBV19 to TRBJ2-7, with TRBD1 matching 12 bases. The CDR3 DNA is TGTGCCAGTAGTCCAGGGACAGGGGGCATTAACCCCTACGAGCAGTACTTC. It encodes CASSPGTGGINPYEQYF. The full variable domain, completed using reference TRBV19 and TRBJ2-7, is DGGITQSPKYLFRKEGQNVTLSCEQNLNHDAMYWYRQDPGQGLRLIYYSQIVNDFQKGDIAEGYSVSREKKESFPLTVTSAQKNPTAFYLCASSPGTGGINPYEQYFGPGTRLTVT.